The TCR beta chain under discussion was sequenced for a study of T cell repertoires in aging, cancer and after chemotherapy. As for the study in general: Donor ages fell into six groups from 30 or younger up to 70 or older.

Multiplex touch-down PCR with TRB-A/B primers amplified rearranged V-D-J TRB sequences. TCRdb re-derived calls from the multiplex PCR reads in MiXCR, one entry per CDR3 protein. The sample includes about 6,200 distinct CDR3 sequences, approximately 30% of them seen just once. The CDR3 spans 17 residues. Germline values: CDR1 KGHSH, CDR2 LQKENI. V lost 1 base, J lost 3 bases, and 5 bases stayed unmatched. The template was genomic DNA from peripheral blood, not RNA. This receptor was identified in a human donor in good health. The source material was blood. V usage is TRBV18 and J usage is TRBJ2-3, with 12 bases that match TRBD2. The CDR3 coding sequence is TGTGCCAGCTCACCACTCTCTAGCGGGAGGGAGACAGATACGCAGTATTTT. Encoded protein: CASSPLSSGRETDTQYF.